This T cell receptor (beta chain) derives from a study of cytomegalovirus exposure and HLA in healthy donors. Study-wide results and limits: Cytomegalovirus association was listed for around 180 TCR beta chains.

In the case of this clone: Its antigen is as yet unknown.

Sequenced by immunoSEQ multiplex PCR; TCRdb stores in-frame clones only, minus some. Of approximately 150,000 clones in the sample, about 85% were seen once. This CDR3 has 15 amino acids. The V and J ends lost 2 bases and 4 bases, in that order; junction bases with no gene match: 2. Germline-derived CDR1 and CDR2 are MNHEY and SVGAGI. This chain joins TRBV6-5 and TRBJ1-4, with 9 bases fitting TRBD1. Sequences were obtained from PBMCs. This receptor was obtained from a man between 25 and 39 years old in good health and CMV-seropositive. CDR3 coding DNA: TGTGCCAGCAGTTACCGGACAGGGGTTAATGAAAAACTGTTTTTT. It yields the protein CASSYRTGVNEKLFF.